This T cell receptor (beta chain) was sequenced during a study of cytomegalovirus exposure and HLA in healthy donors. The overall study: Of a few hundred genotyped donors, approximately 84% clustered with self-reported Caucasian donors. General study points: A later analysis associated 15,000 or so TCR beta sequences with HLA alleles at a 0.05 false discovery rate. Reports indicated that the classifier achieved high specificity and sensitivity in diagnosing cytomegalovirus status. Analysis was carried out at a later point, and it linked a missense DCLRE1C variant to TCR beta V- and J-gene trimming.

In regard to this clone: Its cognate antigen is unknown.

The CDR3 covers 17 residues. V lost 2 bases, J lost 6 bases, and 8 bases stayed unmatched. Germline-derived CDR1 and CDR2 are LGHNA and YNFKEQ. The PCR used 60 Vbeta and 13 Jbeta primers. This table comes from immunoSEQ multiplex PCR, and its TCRdb copy is limited to in-frame clones, with some not included. Of 170,000 or so clones in the sample, roughly 80% were seen once. Sequenced material: PBMCs. The chain links TRBV4-2 to TRBJ1-6; TRBD1 matches at 9 bases. The source of this sequence is a man between 18 and 35 years old in good health and CMV-seronegative. The CDR3 nucleotides are TGTGCCAGCAGCCAACAATGGGACAGGGAGAGTAATTCACCCCTCCACTTT. It is translated as CASSQQWDRESNSPLHF.